Listed below are T cell receptor beta chains from one sample, sequenced in a study of shared clonotypes between healthy human individuals. Clones were read by immunoSEQ multiplex PCR, and TCRdb kept only the in-frame ones, dropping some. The sample lists 980,000 or so clones; about 80% were seen once. Sequencing input: memory CD4+ T cells sorted from blood. All receptors derive from a man in his late teens or twenties in good health. Both conserved end residues are part of each CDR3. Fields, in order: clone size, V gene, D gene, CDR3 protein. D genes are given only for firm matches. Not every row has a clone size; where given, it reads once, few, many or a size class.

clone_size: .; v_call: TRBV7-9; d_call: TRBD1; cdr3_aa: CASSLTGKSNQPQHF
clone_size: once; v_call: TRBV5-6; d_call: TRBD1; cdr3_aa: CASSLFGTGFTDTQYF
clone_size: once; v_call: TRBV30; d_call: .; cdr3_aa: CAWSVLRNTEAFF
clone_size: .; v_call: TRBV5-1; d_call: .; cdr3_aa: CASSPDSPYNEQFF
clone_size: .; v_call: TRBV19; d_call: .; cdr3_aa: CASSTLARLFF
clone_size: .; v_call: TRBV10-3; d_call: .; cdr3_aa: CAISPGTLNTGELFF
clone_size: .; v_call: TRBV6-6; d_call: .; cdr3_aa: CASRSEGLFTEAFF
clone_size: few; v_call: TRBV11-2; d_call: .; cdr3_aa: CASSLRATIAERVYEQYF
clone_size: .; v_call: TRBV12-2; d_call: .; cdr3_aa: CASRLDYWPTLILGYEQYF
clone_size: many; v_call: TRBV27; d_call: TRBD2; cdr3_aa: CASSSPLAGHEQYF
clone_size: .; v_call: TRBV5-1; d_call: TRBD2; cdr3_aa: CASSLDLAGAGQYF
clone_size: few; v_call: TRBV18; d_call: .; cdr3_aa: CASSQGGNQPQHF
clone_size: .; v_call: TRBV11-3; d_call: .; cdr3_aa: CASSSHSGRDNEQFF
clone_size: .; v_call: TRBV12-5; d_call: .; cdr3_aa: CASGLGEAYGYTF
clone_size: .; v_call: TRBV11-2; d_call: .; cdr3_aa: CASSLDPYNEQFF
clone_size: .; v_call: TRBV28; d_call: .; cdr3_aa: CASSLGTTQGETQYF
clone_size: .; v_call: TRBV5-6; d_call: .; cdr3_aa: CASSRPSSGNTIYF
clone_size: .; v_call: TRBV19; d_call: .; cdr3_aa: CASTLDTYSNQPQHF
clone_size: .; v_call: TRBV5-1; d_call: .; cdr3_aa: CASTLEGGTSSYNEQFF
clone_size: .; v_call: TRBV6-1; d_call: TRBD2; cdr3_aa: CASSGQTSGRSTDTQYF
clone_size: .; v_call: TRBV30; d_call: .; cdr3_aa: CAWSVGSGQIQETQYF
clone_size: .; v_call: TRBV30; d_call: TRBD1; cdr3_aa: CAWSGDRADEQFF
clone_size: few; v_call: TRBV9; d_call: .; cdr3_aa: CASSVAAGDTGELFF
clone_size: .; v_call: TRBV7-8; d_call: .; cdr3_aa: CASSLAAYEQYF
clone_size: .; v_call: TRBV4-1; d_call: TRBD1; cdr3_aa: CASSQGPDRVFSGNTIYF
clone_size: .; v_call: TRBV5-6; d_call: .; cdr3_aa: CASSFTGTGGEKLFF
clone_size: .; v_call: TRBV25-1; d_call: .; cdr3_aa: CARPNPPVHSGHYGYTF
clone_size: once; v_call: TRBV6-1; d_call: TRBD1; cdr3_aa: CASSSTPTGGQAFF
clone_size: .; v_call: TRBV6-1; d_call: .; cdr3_aa: CASSRDTASYEQYF
clone_size: .; v_call: TRBV15; d_call: .; cdr3_aa: CATSSGDASNEQYF
clone_size: .; v_call: TRBV11-3; d_call: TRBD2; cdr3_aa: CASSLSSGSGGAFYNEQFF
clone_size: once; v_call: TRBV5-6; d_call: .; cdr3_aa: CASSFSGAHEQYF
clone_size: .; v_call: TRBV19; d_call: .; cdr3_aa: CASSTGADTGELFF
clone_size: few; v_call: TRBV6-5; d_call: .; cdr3_aa: CASSNIANTGELFF
clone_size: once; v_call: TRBV7-9; d_call: .; cdr3_aa: CASSFTVKSEQYF
clone_size: .; v_call: TRBV5-1; d_call: TRBD2; cdr3_aa: CASSLRVGLADYEQYF
clone_size: once; v_call: TRBV29-1; d_call: .; cdr3_aa: CSVGGGYGYTF
clone_size: .; v_call: TRBV20-1; d_call: .; cdr3_aa: CSARDDGYTF
clone_size: .; v_call: TRBV28; d_call: .; cdr3_aa: CASSLGRSYNSPLHF
clone_size: .; v_call: TRBV2; d_call: TRBD1; cdr3_aa: CASTGQSGTGELFF
clone_size: .; v_call: TRBV5-1; d_call: .; cdr3_aa: CASSLGPQGPGNTIYF
clone_size: .; v_call: TRBV7-3; d_call: TRBD1; cdr3_aa: CASSLDRGSYNEQFF
clone_size: .; v_call: TRBV18; d_call: .; cdr3_aa: CASSPQGKNYGYTF
clone_size: .; v_call: TRBV7-8; d_call: .; cdr3_aa: CASSHGGGQPQHF
clone_size: few; v_call: TRBV7-9; d_call: .; cdr3_aa: CASGRVLPGYTF
clone_size: once; v_call: TRBV27; d_call: TRBD1; cdr3_aa: CASSLTRQGASYNSPLHF
clone_size: .; v_call: TRBV28; d_call: .; cdr3_aa: CASSQTGDTQYF
clone_size: once; v_call: TRBV6-1; d_call: .; cdr3_aa: CASTIGTLNNEKLFF
clone_size: .; v_call: TRBV5-1; d_call: .; cdr3_aa: CASSSQIGGEQFF
clone_size: once; v_call: TRBV5-6; d_call: TRBD2; cdr3_aa: CASSPLTSGRPDTQYF
clone_size: .; v_call: TRBV6-5; d_call: TRBD1; cdr3_aa: CASRKGQAYSPLHF
clone_size: once; v_call: TRBV5-6; d_call: TRBD1; cdr3_aa: CASSQGTGEGQPQHF
clone_size: few; v_call: TRBV18; d_call: .; cdr3_aa: CASRENTGELFF
clone_size: .; v_call: TRBV11-3; d_call: TRBD1; cdr3_aa: CASSWTGAYEQYF